This TCR beta chain is from a study of cytotoxic CD8 clonotypes in ibrutinib-treated CLL. Here immunoSEQ multiplex PCR was the method, and the copy in TCRdb shows in-frame clones only, minus some. The repertoire consists of 35,000 to 40,000 clones, with about 70% occurring once and the leading ten covering 15% to 20%. Genomic DNA for TCR beta libraries, 2 to 2.5 micrograms, came from cryopreserved PBMCs. This receptor was identified in a human donor with chronic lymphocytic leukemia. Sequenced material: PBMCs, taken at disease progression, from a patient treated with ibrutinib.

The CDR3 bases are TGTGCCAGTACGAGGGACAGAAACCTTAACTATGGCTACACCTTC. It encodes CASTRDRNLNYGYTF. The chain joins TRBV19 to TRBJ1-2, with TRBD1 identical over 7 bases. Germline assignment: CDR1 LNHDA and CDR2 SQIVND (reference sequence). This CDR3 region has 15 residues. Trimming cost V 7 bases and J 1 base; bases outside gene matches: 9.